These T cell receptor beta chains were read from a single sample in a study of shared clonotypes between healthy human individuals. The assay was immunoSEQ multiplex PCR, and TCRdb's table has in-frame clones only and misses some. The table includes about 500,000 clones, 60% to 80% detected once. The specimen was PBMCs. These receptors came from a woman aged 40 to 50 in good health. Some clones in this sample may be carry-over from other donors' samples. Both conserved end residues are part of each CDR3. The D gene is left open where the match is weak. Clone size, where shown, is once, few, many, or a class for clones that have expanded.

cdr3_nt | cdr3_aa | d_call | v_call | clone_size | j_call | cdr3_length
TGTGCCAGCTCATCGACTCTCTACGAGCAGTACTTC | CASSSTLYEQYF | - | TRBV18 | few | TRBJ2-7 | 12
TGTGCCAGCAGGGACCCTTACGAGCAGTACTTC | CASRDPYEQYF | - | TRBV6-1 | - | TRBJ2-7 | 11
TGCGCCAGCAGCTTGCGTCCCGGGACTAGCGGCCAAGAGACCCAGTACTTC | CASSLRPGTSGQETQYF | TRBD2 | TRBV5-1 | - | TRBJ2-5 | 17
TGTGCCAGCAGCTTAGCGGGTGGGGTGAGAACGGATACGCAGTATTTT | CASSLAGGVRTDTQYF | - | TRBV7-9 | - | TRBJ2-3 | 16
TGTGCCAGCAGTGAAGACTCCGGGACTAGTCATGAGCAGTTCTTC | CASSEDSGTSHEQFF | TRBD2 | TRBV6-1 | many | TRBJ2-1 | 15
TGTGCCAGCAGCTTAGGAGGGGCACCGTCCTACGAGCAGTACTTC | CASSLGGAPSYEQYF | - | TRBV7-6 | few | TRBJ2-7 | 15
TGTGCCAGCACCAATCTAGCCGCCACAGATACGCAGTATTTT | CASTNLAATDTQYF | - | TRBV9 | - | TRBJ2-3 | 14
TGTGCCAGCAGCTTAGGGGGATCCGAGCAGTACTTC | CASSLGGSEQYF | - | TRBV7-3 | - | TRBJ2-7 | 12
TGCGCCAGTAGCCAAGACATTTTCACAGGGGGCCGACGGGGTGAAAAACTGTTTTTT | CASSQDIFTGGRRGEKLFF | TRBD1 | TRBV4-1 | - | TRBJ1-4 | 19
TGCGCCAGCAGCTTGGAGGGACAGAATCAGCCCCAGCATTTT | CASSLEGQNQPQHF | TRBD1 | TRBV5-1 | - | TRBJ1-5 | 14
TGTGCCAGCAGCTCATTTACGACTAGCGGGAGGAACGAGCAGTACTTC | CASSSFTTSGRNEQYF | TRBD2 | TRBV7-2 | many | TRBJ2-7 | 16
TGCGCCAGCAGCTTGGCCGGGGCAGTCACCTACGAGCAGTACTTC | CASSLAGAVTYEQYF | - | TRBV5-1 | once | TRBJ2-7 | 15
TGTGCCAGCAGTGTCCTCCAGGGCCCATCGGACAATGAGCAGTTCTTC | CASSVLQGPSDNEQFF | - | TRBV6-1 | many | TRBJ2-1 | 16
TGTGCCAGCATCGAACGCACACGGGGCGCTGAAGCTTTCTTT | CASIERTRGAEAFF | - | TRBV28 | - | TRBJ1-1 | 14
TGCGCCAGCTCCCCCTTTGGCAGGGGGACTGGAAACACCATATATTTT | CASSPFGRGTGNTIYF | TRBD1 | TRBV10-2 | - | TRBJ1-3 | 16
TGTGCCAGCAGCACATCCGGGACAGGAGGCAATCAGCCCCAGCATTTT | CASSTSGTGGNQPQHF | TRBD1 | TRBV5-5 | - | TRBJ1-5 | 16
TGTGCCAGCAGCATCGGGTCCTACGAGCAGTACTTC | CASSIGSYEQYF | - | TRBV6-1 | - | TRBJ2-7 | 12
TGCGCCAGCAGCCAAGACGGGGTGGGCTATGGCCACACCTTC | CASSQDGVGYGHTF | - | TRBV4-1 | - | TRBJ1-2 | 14